The next 25 T cell receptor beta chains were all read from a single sample in a study of T-cell reconstitution after alpha-beta-depleted transplantation in children. This sample's TCRbeta library carried unique molecular identifier barcodes. Using its own MiXCR run on the PCR reads, TCRdb lists one record per CDR3 protein. The sample lists hundreds of thousands of distinct CDR3 sequences; around 16% were seen once. The sequences come from PBMCs from the stem cell graft donor, collected from the stem cell graft. The source is a human donor who donated a stem cell graft to a child with acute myeloid leukemia.

The rearrangement joins TRBV7-9 to TRBJ2-7; D remains unclear. Germline CDR1 and CDR2: SEHNR and FQNEAQ (reference sequence). Trimming shortened V by 2 bases and J by 1 base, and 9 bases separated the two germline ends. The CDR3 is made up of 14 amino acids. The CDR3 loop is CASSLHHPSYEQYF. CDR3 DNA: TGTGCCAGCAGCTTACACCATCCTTCCTACGAGCAGTACTTC.

The chain joins TRBV12-3 or TRBV12-4 to TRBJ2-2; the match to TRBD1 covers 9 bases. This CDR3 comprises 16 residues. The trim removed 7 bases at V and 0 bases at J, leaving 6 bases unmatched. CDR3 bases: TGTGCCAGCAAGGCGACAGGGGGTCCGAACACCGGGGAGCTGTTTTTT. Encoded protein: CASKATGGPNTGELFF.

The chain is built from TRBV7-2 and TRBJ2-7, with a weak D call TRBD2 (6 bases). Trimming removed 1 base from V and 0 bases from J, with 13 bases in between. Germline CDR1 is SGHTA and CDR2 is FQGNSA. This CDR3 is 16 amino acids long. The CDR3 here is CASSLVVGDFSYEQYF. DNA of the CDR3: TGTGCCAGCAGCTTAGTAGTAGGGGACTTCTCCTACGAGCAGTACTTC.

The table lists this clonotype with a few counts. The gene calls are TRBV3-1 and TRBJ2-3; D not resolved. This CDR3 spans 13 amino acids. Looked up from germline, CDR1 is LGHDT and CDR2 is YNNKEL (reference sequence). V lost 0 bases and J 4 bases, leaving 5 bases between the germline ends. The CDR3 nucleotides read TGTGCCAGCAGCCAAGATGGAGCAGATACGCAGTATTTT. It encodes CASSQDGADTQYF.

This clonotype has just a few counts. The chain employs TRBV13 and TRBJ2-1; D remains unclear. CDR1 PRHDT and CDR2 FYEKMQ come from the germline V gene (reference sequence). The CDR3 contains 13 residues. The germline V and J ends were trimmed by 0 bases and 6 bases, with 6 bases remaining between them. CDR3 nucleotides: TGTGCCAGCAGCTTAGGGTTTCCCAATGAGCAGTTCTTC. As protein: CASSLGFPNEQFF.

CDR3 sequence reads: CASTWGGAGGYTF. The CDR3 bases are TGTGCCAGCACTTGGGGGGGGGCTGGTGGCTACACCTTC. The chain combines TRBV28 with TRBJ1-2; D might be TRBD1 (6 bases). Between the trimmed V and J ends, which lost 7 bases and 7 bases, there was a span of 16 bases. Germline CDR1 MDHEN, CDR2 SYDVKM. The CDR3 consists of 13 residues.

This clonotype was found a few times. The V call is TRBV5-1, the J call TRBJ2-1, with D maybe TRBD2 (6 bases). The CDR3 length is 16 residues. The germline V gene has CDR1 SGHRS and CDR2 YFSETQ. The V end lost 3 bases, the J end lost 1 base, and 14 bases lay between the germline ends. The CDR3 bases are TGCGCCAGCAGCTCAATTAGCGGTCCTTCCTACAATGAGCAGTTCTTC. It is translated as CASSSISGPSYNEQFF.

This clonotype showed up just a few times. This rearrangement joins TRBV20-1 to TRBJ2-7, with 8 bases fitting TRBD1. Trimming cost V 6 bases and J 0 bases; bases outside gene matches: 7. CDR3 length: 14 residues. Germline V gene data show CDR1 as DFQATT and CDR2 as SNEGSKA (reference sequence). The DNA of the CDR3 is TGCAGTGCCGACAGGGGCGAGAGCTCCTACGAGCAGTACTTC. This gives the protein CSADRGESSYEQYF.

This clonotype was observed many times. The DNA for the CDR3 is TGCAGTGCTAGAGAGGACAGGTGGTATGGCTACACCTTC. Its translation: CSAREDRWYGYTF. The V call is TRBV20-1, the J call TRBJ1-2, with 7 positions matching TRBD1. CDR1 is DFQATT, CDR2 SNEGSKA, per germline (reference sequence). CDR3 size: 13 residues. The V and J ends lost 0 bases and 5 bases, in that order; junction bases with no gene match: 3.

This clonotype was seen many times. The chain employs TRBV20-1 and TRBJ2-1, with D perhaps given as TRBD1 or TRBD2 (5 bases each). This CDR3 spans 11 amino acids. The germline gives CDR1 DFQATT, CDR2 SNEGSKA (reference sequence). The germline V and J ends were trimmed by 6 bases and 10 bases, with 13 bases remaining between them. The CDR3 loop reads CSASSGPEQFF. DNA of the CDR3: TGCAGTGCCTCCTCGGGGCCGGAGCAGTTCTTC.

The chain uses TRBV2 and TRBJ2-7; a weak D match, TRBD1 (5 bases). V was cut by 8 bases and J by 2 bases, with 22 bases left in between. The CDR3 has 16 residues. Germline V gives CDR1 SNHLY, CDR2 FYNNEI. The chain's CDR3 is CASSTSQGRIPYEQYV. The CDR3 nucleotides are TGTGCCAGCTCCACAAGCCAGGGAAGGATTCCCTACGAGCAGTACGTC.

The chain carries TRBV7-9 and TRBJ2-1; tentative D call: TRBD2 (6 bases). V was shortened by 4 bases and J by 4 bases, with 17 bases between the two germline ends. This CDR3 comprises 16 residues. Germline values: CDR1 SEHNR, CDR2 FQNEAQ (reference sequence). The CDR3 nucleotides are TGTGCCAGCAGCTCCTCATCCCCGGGGGTATACAATGAGCAGTTCTTC. Amino acid sequence: CASSSSSPGVYNEQFF.

Comments on this clonotype: A much larger clonotype is one base distant, so this may be a read error. V usage is TRBV5-6 and J usage is TRBJ2-7; possibly TRBD1 for D (5 bases). Germline V gene sequence: CDR1 SGHDT, CDR2 YYEEEE. CDR3 size: 14 residues. CDR3 in amino acids: CTSSKNRLNYEQYV. The CDR3 coding sequence is TGTACCAGCAGCAAAAACAGGTTGAACTACGAGCAGTACGTC.

V is TRBV20-1 and J is TRBJ1-5, with unresolved D. Trimming left V 7 bases short and J 2 bases short, with 15 bases between. In germline, CDR1 is DFQATT, CDR2 SNEGSKA (reference sequence). The CDR3 has 14 amino acids. CDR3 region: CSGGEATGNQPQHF. The DNA for the CDR3 is TGCAGTGGGGGAGAGGCTACTGGCAATCAGCCCCAGCATTTT.

This chain joins TRBV25-1 and TRBJ1-1, with a weak D call TRBD1 (6 bases). The germline V and J ends were trimmed by 1 base and 10 bases, with 25 bases remaining between them. The CDR3 loop spans 17 amino acids. CDR1 is MGHDK and CDR2 is SYGVNS in the germline V gene. The CDR3 region has the DNA TGTGCCAGCAGTGAATCCCGCGGGGGGCGCGGGCAGTTGGCAGCTTTCTTT. Its protein is CASSESRGGRGQLAAFF.

The V and J genes are TRBV25-1 and TRBJ2-1; the D gene is possibly TRBD1 (5 bases). V was trimmed by 4 bases and J by 2 bases, leaving 9 bases between them. This CDR3 is 14 amino acids long. Germline assignment: CDR1 MGHDK and CDR2 SYGVNS. Here the CDR3 DNA reads TGTGCCAGCAGTGGGGCAGGGACCTACAATGAGCAGTTCTTC. It yields the protein CASSGAGTYNEQFF.

This clonotype was seen only once. Possible read error: a much larger clone is one base away. The chain recombines TRBV6-1 with TRBJ1-5, with 7 bases aligning to TRBD2. The J call could be wrong; TRBJ2-3 is a better fit for the DNA end. CDR3 length: 14 amino acids. Germline V gene sequence: CDR1 MNHNS, CDR2 SASEGT. CDR3 DNA: TGTGCCAGCGGGGGGAGGGATAATGGTCAGCCCCAGTATTTT. This codes for CASGGRDNGQPQYF.

This clonotype was counted ten times or more. The V and J genes are TRBV5-5 and TRBJ2-7; D is undetermined. This CDR3 has 13 residues. In germline, CDR1 is SGHKS, CDR2 YYEKEE (reference sequence). V lost 1 base to trimming and J lost 3 bases, with 8 bases between them. DNA of the CDR3: TGTGCCAGCAGCTTGTATGACCTCTACGAGCAGTACGTC. Translating gives CASSLYDLYEQYV.

The chain carries TRBV20-1 and TRBJ2-7, with D hard to call. The CDR3 is 16 residues long. Germline V gene sequence: CDR1 DFQATT, CDR2 SNEGSKA (reference sequence). The CDR3 spells CCASPPLIRPWDEQYV. The CDR3 region has the DNA TGCTGTGCTAGTCCCCCTTTGATTAGGCCTTGGGACGAGCAGTACGTC.

This clonotype came up a few times. DNA of the CDR3: TGTGCCAGCAGCCTGACCTCAGGGCTTGAGCAGTTCTTC. Amino acid sequence: CASSLTSGLEQFF. The J gene is TRBJ2-1, the V gene TRBV7-9; tentatively, D is TRBD1 (5 bases). The germline gives CDR1 SEHNR, CDR2 FQNEAQ (reference sequence). The length of the CDR3 is 13 residues. V dropped 5 bases and J dropped 9 bases, with 14 bases sitting between them.

There are many counts of this clonotype. The chain uses TRBV5-1 and TRBJ2-3; D is unclear. V was clipped by 0 bases and J by 0 bases, with 11 bases between them. This CDR3 contains 16 residues. The V gene's germline CDR1 is SGHRS and CDR2 YFSETQ. CDR3 protein: CASSLDQAGSTDTQYF. CDR3 nucleotides: TGCGCCAGCAGCTTGGACCAGGCCGGTAGCACAGATACGCAGTATTTT.

The table lists this clonotype with a few counts. The rearrangement uses TRBV5-1 and TRBJ1-5, with TRBD1 matching over 7 bases. CDR1 and CDR2 (germline): SGHRS, YFSETQ. Trimming cost V 0 bases and J 4 bases; bases outside gene matches: 4. There are 15 residues in the CDR3. CDR3 protein: CASSLGGQRNQPQHF. DNA for the CDR3: TGCGCCAGCAGCTTGGGGGGACAGCGAAATCAGCCCCAGCATTTT.

This clonotype occurred many times. V gene TRBV12-3 or TRBV12-4 combines with J gene TRBJ2-7; D ambiguous. V shed 6 bases and J shed 4 bases, with 16 bases lying between them. The CDR3 length is 14 residues. CDR3: CASSWSLAGYEQYF. CDR3 nucleotides: TGTGCCAGCAGCTGGTCCTTAGCAGGATACGAGCAGTACTTC.

A few counts support this clonotype. The chain couples TRBV7-9 to TRBJ1-1, with D possibly matching TRBD1 (5 bases). CDR3 length: 14 residues. CDR1 and CDR2 (germline): SEHNR, FQNEAQ (reference sequence). Between the trimmed V and J ends, which lost 5 bases and 1 base, there was a span of 11 bases. CDR3 amino acids: CASSPSGTNTEAFF. CDR3 coding DNA: TGTGCCAGCAGCCCGTCCGGGACGAACACTGAAGCTTTCTTT.

This clonotype was seen ten or more times. This chain connects TRBV20-1 to TRBJ1-1; tentatively, D is TRBD1 (6 bases). CDR1 is DFQATT, CDR2 SNEGSKA, per germline (reference sequence). CDR3 length equals 15 residues. The V end was cut by 2 bases, the J end by 6 bases, with 19 bases between. CDR3 loop: CSARSGDGSSPEAFF. The CDR3 nucleotides are TGCAGTGCTAGATCAGGGGACGGGTCGTCTCCTGAAGCTTTCTTT.